This T cell receptor (beta chain) came from a study of blood T cells in healthy people across ages. Study observations and caveats: Higher naive T cell percentage went strongly together with higher TCR beta diversity.

CDR3 length: 12 residues. V shed 7 bases, J shed 6 bases, and the junction held 6 bases outside the gene matches. Through a sample-barcoded 5' primer and a J-beta primer mix, a second PCR was run for roughly 7 to 12 cycles. Each CDR3 protein is one row after TCRdb ran MiXCR on the 5' RACE reads. The sample consists of about a million distinct CDR3 sequences, roughly half of them appearing once. As regards this clonotype: Its antigen is unknown.

The V call is TRBV12-3 or TRBV12-4, the J call TRBJ2-7, with 7 bases fitting TRBD1. Sequenced input: blood. The TCR sequence derives from a woman between 55 and 75 years old in good health. CDR3 nucleotides: TGTGCCAGCAACTACAGGGGAAGCGAGCAGTACTTC. Translated: CASNYRGSEQYF.